Shown below are 15 T cell receptor beta chains from a single sample sequenced in a study of blood T cell repertoires in COVID-19. Clones were sequenced by immunoSEQ multiplex PCR, and TCRdb holds only the in-frame ones, with some missing. The sample includes about 430,000 clones, around 90% of them seen just once. Sequenced sample: peripheral blood. The receptors shown here come from a man aged 18-30 years with COVID-19, enrolled during active disease.

The chain is built from TRBV6-4 and TRBJ2-1, with 9 bases lining up with TRBD1. Germline lookup yields CDR1 MRHNA and CDR2 SNTAGT. V gave up 6 bases and J gave up 7 bases; unmatched junction bases: 19. This CDR3 is 18 amino acids long. The CDR3 sequence: CASRNRDRDIIIVNEQFF. The DNA of the CDR3 is TGTGCCAGCAGAAACCGGGACAGGGATATCATTATTGTTAATGAGCAGTTCTTC.

The rearrangement uses TRBV5-4 and TRBJ2-5; TRBD1 agrees at 8 bases. The junction had 4 bases not matched to a gene; V was cut back by 6 bases and J by 3 bases. Germline V gene sequence: CDR1 SGHNT, CDR2 YYREEE (reference sequence). The CDR3 has 13 amino acids. The DNA for the CDR3 is TGTGCCAGCACCTACAGGGGGGAAGAGACCCAGTACTTC. Translation: CASTYRGEETQYF.

The chain has TRBV25-1 and TRBJ1-4; a possible D gene is TRBD1 (6 bases). V was pared by 10 bases and J by 4 bases, with 25 bases between. In germline, CDR1 is MGHDK, CDR2 SYGVNS. CDR3 length: 17 residues. The CDR3 loop is CAIPYPGHCFSNEKLFF. The CDR3 DNA follows: TGTGCCATACCTTATCCGGGACATTGTTTTAGTAATGAAAAACTGTTTTTT.

The chain combines TRBV27 with TRBJ2-7, with 9 bases lining up with TRBD1. Germline V gene lookup returns CDR1 MNHEY and CDR2 SMNVEV (reference sequence). V was pared by 5 bases and J by 1 base, with 6 bases of the junction left unmatched. This CDR3 has 15 residues. The CDR3, as DNA: TGTGCCAGCAGTCAAACAGGGGGCAAATCCTACGAGCAGTACTTC. As protein: CASSQTGGKSYEQYF.

The chain combines TRBV6-4 with TRBJ2-1; weak D call: TRBD2 (6 bases). V lost 6 bases to trimming and J lost 2 bases, with 14 bases between them. Germline V gene data show CDR1 as MRHNA and CDR2 as SNTAGT. This CDR3 comprises 15 residues. The CDR3 DNA is TGTGCCAGCAGGCCCGGCGGGGCCACCTACAATGAGCAGTTCTTC. Translating it yields CASRPGGATYNEQFF.

The chain employs TRBV5-1 and TRBJ1-3; D is unclear. Trimming stripped 0 bases from V and 1 base from J, with 8 bases between. There are 15 residues in the CDR3. The germline V gene has CDR1 SGHRS and CDR2 YFSETQ. The DNA of the CDR3 is TGCGCCAGCAGCTTGGACGGTCAATCTGGAAACACCATATATTTT. Translating gives CASSLDGQSGNTIYF.

The rearrangement joins TRBV25-1 to TRBJ1-1, with TRBD1 as a possible D gene (5 bases). The germline gives CDR1 MGHDK, CDR2 SYGVNS. This CDR3 has 15 amino acids. Trimming took off 0 bases at V and 1 base at J, with 9 bases between the two ends. CDR3 bases: TGTGCCAGCAGTGAATACGGGGGTGAGAACACTGAAGCTTTCTTT. It is translated as CASSEYGGENTEAFF.

The chain links TRBV12-3 or TRBV12-4 to TRBJ2-5; 7 bases are a match to TRBD2. This CDR3 is 13 amino acids long. J was trimmed by 6 bases and V by 4 bases; bases with no gene match: 5. The CDR3 protein is CASSYSGIQTQYF. DNA for the CDR3: TGTGCCAGCAGTTACAGCGGGATTCAGACCCAGTACTTC.

The genes are TRBV5-6 and TRBJ2-1; 12 nucleotides agree with TRBD2. CDR1 and CDR2 from the germline V gene are SGHDT and YYEEEE. The CDR3 has 14 amino acids. V was clipped by 3 bases and J by 7 bases; unmatched bases: 2. The CDR3 loop is CASSWTSGANEQFF. DNA of the CDR3: TGTGCCAGCAGCTGGACTAGCGGGGCTAATGAGCAGTTCTTC.

The chain has TRBV24-1 and TRBJ2-1; D may be TRBD1 (6 bases). Deletions cut 5 bases from V and 1 base from J, with 11 bases between. The CDR3 has 15 residues. Per germline, CDR1 KGHDR and CDR2 SFDVKD. The CDR3 DNA follows: TGTGCCACCAGTGCTTCGACAGGTTCCTACAATGAGCAGTTCTTC. This codes for CATSASTGSYNEQFF.

The V and J genes are TRBV11-3 and TRBJ2-2; TRBD2 matches at 11 bases. The CDR3 extends over 16 amino acids. The germline CDR1 and CDR2 sequences are SGHNT and YENEEA. V lost 5 bases, J lost 2 bases, and 4 bases stayed unmatched. The CDR3 is CASSRGTSGNTGELFF. The CDR3 DNA follows: TGTGCCAGCAGCCGAGGGACTAGCGGTAACACCGGGGAGCTGTTTTTT.

The V gene is TRBV24-1, the J gene TRBJ1-2, with D possibly being TRBD1 (5 bases). Trimming removed 3 bases at V and 12 bases at J, with 13 bases between. The CDR3 has 12 amino acids. CDR1 and CDR2 from the germline V gene are KGHDR and SFDVKD. This chain's CDR3 is CATSDTSGTNTF. CDR3 sequence (DNA): TGTGCCACCAGTGATACCTCCGGGACTAACACCTTC.

J is TRBJ2-3 and V is TRBV2; TRBD2 matches 9 bases. V shed 10 bases, J shed 4 bases, and the junction held 9 bases outside the gene matches. The germline V gene has CDR1 SNHLY and CDR2 FYNNEI. CDR3 length: 14 amino acids. The CDR3 here is CATTIAGAPDTQYF. The CDR3 DNA reads TGTGCCACCACCATAGCGGGAGCGCCAGATACGCAGTATTTT.

This clone appeared once. J is TRBJ2-7 and V is TRBV28; D is possibly TRBD1 (6 bases). In germline, CDR1 is MDHEN, CDR2 SYDVKM. The CDR3 is made up of 16 amino acids. V dropped 7 bases and J dropped 1 base, with 20 bases sitting between them. The CDR3 nucleotides read TGTGCCAGCAAGAAGGGGGACGTCGGGATTTCCTACGAGCAGTACTTC. Translation gives CASKKGDVGISYEQYF. Looking up the rest from reference TRBV28 and TRBJ2-7 gives the full variable domain: DVKVTQSSRYLVKRTGEKVFLECVQDMDHENMFWYRQDPGLGLRLIYFSYDVKMKEKGDIPEGYSVSREKKERFSLILESASTNQTSMYLCASKKGDVGISYEQYFGPGTRLTVT.

The V call is TRBV24-1, the J call TRBJ2-5; the match to TRBD2 covers 12 bases. CDR1 KGHDR and CDR2 SFDVKD come from the germline V gene. J gave up 5 bases and V 4 bases, and 7 bases lay outside the gene matches. The CDR3 runs to 16 residues. CDR3 sequence: CATSEYRTSGKETQYF. In DNA form, the CDR3 reads TGTGCCACCAGTGAATACAGGACTAGCGGGAAGGAGACCCAGTACTTC.